The rows below give T cell receptor beta chains drawn from one sample of a study of patients and donors after allogeneic stem cell transplantation. TCRdb re-analysed the RT-PCR reads in MiXCR, keeping a single row per CDR3 protein. The sample lists some 960,000 distinct CDR3 sequences; more than 15% were seen once. The sequencing input was blood, either unsorted or a sorted T cell fraction (not recorded which). These receptors were collected from a human donor who was either an allogeneic HSCT recipient or a stem cell or donor lymphocyte infusion donor (not recorded which). It is not recorded whose cells these are; they may come from a transplant donor. The CDR3 runs from the conserved cysteine through the conserved F or W. Each record gives: D gene, V gene, J gene, clone size, CDR3 DNA, CDR3 protein. The D gene is left open where the match is weak. Some rows mark clone size as missing; the rest say once, few, many or name a class of expanded clone.

TRBD2	TRBV25-1	TRBJ2-7	-	TGTGCCAGCAGTGAGCCTAGCGGATACGAGCAGTACTTC	CASSEPSGYEQYF
TRBD2	TRBV27	TRBJ2-2	many	TGTGCCAGCAGCCCGAGCGGGAGGGCCAAGAACACCGGGGAGCTGTTTTTT	CASSPSGRAKNTGELFF
TRBD2	TRBV20-1	TRBJ2-3	-	TGCAGTGCTAGATACGGCGGGGGGAGCACAGATACGCAGTATTTT	CSARYGGGSTDTQYF
TRBD2	TRBV11-2	TRBJ2-3	few	TGTGCCAGCAGCTTATCGGTAGCGGGGGGAATCAGCACAGATACGCAGTATTTT	CASSLSVAGGISTDTQYF
-	TRBV29-1	TRBJ2-1	many	TGCAGCGTTGAAGATGAGAAGGCAGCTCGCTACAATGAGCAGTTCTTC	CSVEDEKAARYNEQFF
-	TRBV12-3/TRBV12-4	TRBJ2-5	few	TGTGCCAGCACCATCGCTACGGGTAGCGAGACCCAGTACTTC	CASTIATGSETQYF
TRBD2	TRBV5-5	TRBJ2-7	-	TGTGCCAGCAGCTCAGCCGGACTAGCCTACGAGCAGTACTTC	CASSSAGLAYEQYF
TRBD2	TRBV4-1	TRBJ2-1	few	TGCGCCAGCAGCCAAGTTATAGCGGGAGTGGCCTACAATGAGCAGTTCTTC	CASSQVIAGVAYNEQFF
-	TRBV7-9	TRBJ2-7	few	TGTGCCATAACTAGGGACACCCACGAGCAGTACTTC	CAITRDTHEQYF
-	TRBV21-1	TRBJ2-7	few	TGTGCCAGCAGCAAAGAGGAGCGGCCGACCTACGAGCAGTACTTC	CASSKEERPTYEQYF
-	TRBV13	TRBJ1-1	-	TGTGCCAGCAGCAGTAGAGGGACGGGCGGTGAAGCTTTCTTT	CASSSRGTGGEAFF
TRBD2	TRBV4-3	TRBJ2-2	few	TGCGCCAGCAGCCAAGGATTGAGGACTAGCTCTCCCGGGGAGCTGTTTTTT	CASSQGLRTSSPGELFF
-	TRBV30	TRBJ2-3	-	TGTGCCTGGAGTGAGGGTGCAGATACGCAGTATTTT	CAWSEGADTQYF
TRBD1	TRBV27	TRBJ1-2	-	TGTGCCAGCAGTTTACGGATAGGGACAGGGAACTATGGCTACACCTTC	CASSLRIGTGNYGYTF
-	TRBV29-1	TRBJ1-3	-	TGCAGCGGTAAACAGGACCTCTCTGGAAACACCATATATTTT	CSGKQDLSGNTIYF